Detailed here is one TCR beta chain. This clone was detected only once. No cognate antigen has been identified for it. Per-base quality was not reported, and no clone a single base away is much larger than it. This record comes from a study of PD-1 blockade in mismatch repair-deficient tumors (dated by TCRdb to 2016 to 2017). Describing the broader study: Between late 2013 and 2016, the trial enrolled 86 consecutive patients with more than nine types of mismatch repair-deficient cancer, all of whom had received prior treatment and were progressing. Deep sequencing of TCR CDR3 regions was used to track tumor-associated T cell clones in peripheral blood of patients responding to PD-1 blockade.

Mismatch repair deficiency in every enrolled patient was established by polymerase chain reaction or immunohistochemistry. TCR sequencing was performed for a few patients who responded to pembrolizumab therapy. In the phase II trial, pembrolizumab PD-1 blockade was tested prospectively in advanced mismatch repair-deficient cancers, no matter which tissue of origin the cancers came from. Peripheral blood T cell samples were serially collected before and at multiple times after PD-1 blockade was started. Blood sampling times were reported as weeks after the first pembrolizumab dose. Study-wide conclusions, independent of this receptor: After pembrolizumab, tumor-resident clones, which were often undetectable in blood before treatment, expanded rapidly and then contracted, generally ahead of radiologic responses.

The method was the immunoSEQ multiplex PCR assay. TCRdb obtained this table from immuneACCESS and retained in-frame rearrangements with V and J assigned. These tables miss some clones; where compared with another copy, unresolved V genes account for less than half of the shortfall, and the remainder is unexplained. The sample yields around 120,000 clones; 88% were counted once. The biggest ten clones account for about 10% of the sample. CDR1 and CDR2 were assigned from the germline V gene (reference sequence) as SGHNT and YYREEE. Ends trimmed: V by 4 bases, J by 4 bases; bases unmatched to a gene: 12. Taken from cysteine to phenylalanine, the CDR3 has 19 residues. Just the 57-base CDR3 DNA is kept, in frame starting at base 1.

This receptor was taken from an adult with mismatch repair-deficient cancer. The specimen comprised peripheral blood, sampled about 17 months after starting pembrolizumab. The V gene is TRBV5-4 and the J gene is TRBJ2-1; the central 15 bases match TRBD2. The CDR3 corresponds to CASSPGTSGRMGLYNEQFF. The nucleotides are TGTGCCAGCAGCCCTGGGACTAGCGGGAGGATGGGCCTTTACAATGAGCAGTTCTTC.